The 28 T cell receptor beta chains below all came from one sample that was sequenced in a study of human T cells and chemical hapten exposure. TCRdb processed the RACE reads anew with MiXCR; each CDR3 protein has one entry. Of 180,000 or so distinct CDR3 sequences listed, about 14% are singletons. Time point reported: patch test 1, 2 weeks after DPC sensitization. Stated treatment: therapeutic diphenylcyclopropenone sensitization with weekly scalp DPC. The sample here was whole blood, taken in connection with sensitization to the hapten diphenylcyclopropenone (DPC). The receptors were sampled from a woman in her 30s with alopecia areata. Some clones in this sample may be carry-over from other donors' samples.

The chain recombines TRBV5-1 with TRBJ2-5; 8 nucleotides match TRBD1. V shed 3 bases and J 5 bases; nucleotides not matched to a gene: 9. The CDR3 totals 15 residues. Per germline, CDR1 SGHRS and CDR2 YFSETQ. This chain's CDR3 is CASSSGQGRRETQYF. In nucleotides, the CDR3 is TGCGCCAGCAGCTCCGGACAGGGAAGGAGGGAGACCCAGTACTTC.

V gene TRBV6-6 combines with J gene TRBJ1-3, with D uncertain. Germline CDR1 MNHNY, CDR2 SVGAGI (reference sequence). V lost 8 bases, J lost 0 bases, and 11 bases lay in between. The CDR3 is 14 amino acids. CDR3 in DNA: TGTGCCAGCCTGCGGGCTTCCTCTGGAAACACCATATATTTT. Translated, it gives CASLRASSGNTIYF.

This chain uses TRBV5-5 with TRBJ1-4, with TRBD1 identical over 7 bases. The CDR3 contains 16 residues. J lost 4 bases, V lost 3 bases, and 9 bases had no gene match. Germline V lookup: CDR1 SGHKS, CDR2 YYEKEE (reference sequence). CDR3 loop: CASSWASGGLNEKLFF. DNA for the CDR3: TGTGCCAGCAGCTGGGCCTCAGGGGGACTTAATGAAAAACTGTTTTTT.

This chain joins TRBV11-3 and TRBJ2-3; 8 nucleotides align to TRBD1. Germline V gene sequence: CDR1 SGHNT, CDR2 YENEEA. The V and J ends lost 3 bases and 4 bases, in that order; junction bases with no gene match: 6. The CDR3 spans 15 residues. CDR3 bases: TGTGCCAGCAGCTTCTCACAGGGGGTCTCAGATACGCAGTATTTT. Amino acid sequence: CASSFSQGVSDTQYF.

The chain links TRBV29-1 to TRBJ2-2, with 11 bases matching TRBD1. Germline V gene sequence: CDR1 SQVTM, CDR2 ANQGSEA. CDR3 length equals 13 residues. The V gene end was trimmed by 6 bases and the J gene end by 4 bases; junction bases not matched to a gene: 1. In DNA, the CDR3 is TGCAGCGTCGGACAGGGGGCCACCGGGGAGCTGTTTTTT. The encoded protein is CSVGQGATGELFF.

This clonotype was observed a few times. This sequence joins TRBV6-2 or TRBV6-3 and TRBJ1-6; D call uncertain. Looked up from germline, CDR1 is MNHEY and CDR2 is SVGEGT. This CDR3 region has 17 residues. Between the trimmed V and J ends, which lost 6 bases and 0 bases, there was a span of 15 bases. The chain's CDR3 is CASRDIGGRSYNSPLHF. In DNA form, the CDR3 reads TGTGCCAGCAGGGATATCGGAGGGCGCTCCTATAATTCACCCCTCCACTTT.

In its sample, this clonotype was seen a few times. This chain uses TRBV5-3 with TRBJ1-5, with D maybe TRBD1 (6 bases). TRBV5-3 is sorted into the ORF group, with uncertain function. The CDR3 runs 16 residues. The V and J ends lost 0 bases and 0 bases respectively, with 10 bases between them. The CDR3, as DNA: TGTGCCAGAAGCTTGGGGGACATATCTAGCAATCAGCCCCAGCATTTT. Its protein product is CARSLGDISSNQPQHF.

This clonotype appeared a few times. This chain connects TRBV7-8 to TRBJ2-7; D ambiguous. The germline V and J ends were trimmed by 1 base and 2 bases, with 9 bases remaining between them. Germline V CDR1 and CDR2: SGHVS, FQNEAQ. The CDR3 is made up of 14 amino acids. The CDR3 DNA reads TGTGCCAGCAGCTTAGTGCGGTCCGCCTACGAGCAGTACTTC. This encodes CASSLVRSAYEQYF.

The V gene is TRBV11-3, the J gene TRBJ2-7; the D gene is possibly TRBD1 (7 bases). The CDR3 covers 16 residues. Trimming cost V 4 bases and J 2 bases, with 18 bases left between them. CDR1 and CDR2 from the germline V gene are SGHNT and YENEEA. CDR3 amino acids: CASSYGGGQIPYEQYF. The DNA of the CDR3 is TGTGCCAGCAGCTATGGAGGGGGACAGATTCCCTACGAGCAGTACTTC.

CDR3 DNA sequence: TGCGCCAGCAGCCACCGAGTGGGCCCGCAGTTCTTC. This translates into CASSHRVGPQFF. The chain joins TRBV4-3 to TRBJ2-1; D unresolved. The V gene lost 3 bases and the J gene lost 12 bases, with 12 bases spanning the gap. The CDR3 runs 12 residues. Germline CDR1 is LGHNA and CDR2 is YSLEER.

This clonotype has just a few counts. The rearrangement uses TRBV5-4 and TRBJ2-2; weak D call: TRBD1 (6 bases). Germline CDR1 reads SGHNT; CDR2 reads YYREEE (reference sequence). This CDR3 comprises 16 residues. With 0 bases removed from V and 4 bases from J, the gap between germline ends came to 13 bases. For the CDR3, the DNA is TGTGCCAGCAGCTTGGGGAACAGGGTAGGCACCGGGGAGCTGTTTTTT. Protein product: CASSLGNRVGTGELFF.

This clonotype was seen more than once but under ten times. V and J are TRBV6-5 and TRBJ2-7; D gene unclear. The germline gives CDR1 MNHEY, CDR2 SVGAGI. The ends were cut back, 4 bases at V and 2 bases at J, with 15 bases in the middle. The CDR3 is 15 residues long. The CDR3 is CASSSHGLSAYEQYF. The DNA of the CDR3 is TGTGCCAGCAGTTCCCATGGTCTGAGCGCCTACGAGCAGTACTTC.

This clonotype was counted between two and nine times. The chain couples TRBV10-2 to TRBJ1-5; possible D gene TRBD1, 5 bases. This CDR3 comprises 14 residues. V lost 6 bases to trimming and J lost 1 base, with 10 bases between them. The V gene's germline CDR1 is WSHSY and CDR2 SAAADI. CDR3 bases: TGCGCCAGCAGGGGAGGGACGAGCAATCAGCCCCAGCATTTT. Its protein product is CASRGGTSNQPQHF.

The sample holds many counts of this clonotype. The chain employs TRBV18 and TRBJ2-7; D is possibly TRBD1 (6 bases). The CDR3 contains 15 residues. The germline gives CDR1 KGHSH, CDR2 LQKENI. Trimming removed 3 bases from V and 2 bases from J, with 14 bases in between. The CDR3: CASSPGNRDTYEQYF. CDR3 DNA sequence: TGTGCCAGCTCACCCGGGAACAGGGATACCTACGAGCAGTACTTC.

This chain connects TRBV29-1 to TRBJ1-1, with 7 bases matching TRBD1. The length of the CDR3 is 13 residues. Germline V gives CDR1 SQVTM, CDR2 ANQGSEA. The V and J ends lost 4 bases and 2 bases, in that order; junction bases with no gene match: 4. The chain's CDR3 is CSVADRPNTEAFF. DNA for the CDR3: TGCAGCGTTGCGGACAGGCCCAACACTGAAGCTTTCTTT.

This chain uses TRBV10-3 with TRBJ2-5; D may be TRBD2 (5 bases). The germline V gene encodes CDR1 ENHRY and CDR2 SYGVKD. V lost 6 bases and J lost 2, with 7 bases in between. The CDR3 has 12 amino acids. Written as DNA, the CDR3 is TGTGCCATCAGCCGAGGGCAAGAGACCCAGTACTTC. It translates to CAISRGQETQYF.

There are a few counts of this clonotype. CDR3: CSARAAGGRETQYF. CDR3 bases: TGCAGTGCTAGAGCAGCGGGAGGGAGAGAGACCCAGTACTTC. V is TRBV20-1 and J is TRBJ2-5, with 10 positions matching TRBD2. The CDR3 length is 14 residues. Germline V CDR1 and CDR2: DFQATT, SNEGSKA (reference sequence). With V trimmed by 1 base and J by 4 bases, 3 bases remained unmatched.

This clonotype was counted between two and nine times. Written as DNA, the CDR3 is TGCAGTTCGTCTAAGTTTACTAGCGGGAGGGACGGAGAGACCCAGTACTTC. Its protein is CSSSKFTSGRDGETQYF. The V gene is TRBV20-1, the J gene TRBJ2-5; 13 nucleotides agree with TRBD2. Germline trimming cut 8 bases from V and 4 bases from J; bases unmatched to any gene: 16. From germline, CDR1 is DFQATT and CDR2 SNEGSKA (reference sequence). There are 17 residues in the CDR3.

The V call is TRBV5-5, the J call TRBJ2-7; TRBD1 matches 8 bases. Germline values: CDR1 SGHKS, CDR2 YYEKEE (reference sequence). The length of the CDR3 is 15 residues. V lost 2 bases and J lost 0; bases outside the gene matches: 4. The CDR3 reads CASSFTGGSSYEQYF. Written as DNA, the CDR3 is TGTGCCAGCAGCTTCACAGGGGGGAGCTCCTACGAGCAGTACTTC.

The V call is TRBV20-1, the J call TRBJ2-1; 8 bases agree with TRBD2. After removal of 6 bases from V and 0 bases from J, the junction contained 16 bases not matched to a gene. This CDR3 is 18 amino acids long. Germline V gives CDR1 DFQATT, CDR2 SNEGSKA (reference sequence). Written as DNA, the CDR3 is TGCAGTGCCACTCGGACTAGCCGCCTAACAAGCTCCTACAATGAGCAGTTCTTC. Translation gives CSATRTSRLTSSYNEQFF.

This clonotype was observed at least ten times. This chain joins TRBV30 and TRBJ1-1; the D is unclear. The CDR3 is made up of 13 amino acids. Germline CDR1 is GTSNPN and CDR2 is SVGIG (reference sequence). Trimming shortened V by 6 bases and J by 6 bases, and 17 bases separated the two germline ends. The CDR3 region has the DNA TGTGCCTGTAAGTCGGGCTTCCTCGCTGAAGCTTTCTTT. This gives the protein CACKSGFLAEAFF. The full variable domain, completed using reference TRBV30 and TRBJ1-1, is SQTIHQWPATLVQPVGSPLSLECTVEGTSNPNLYWYRQAAGRGLQLLFYSVGIGQISSEVPQNLSASRPQDRQFILSSKKLLLSDSGFYLCACKSGFLAEAFFGQGTRLTVV.

This clonotype has only a few counts. The J gene is TRBJ2-7, the V gene TRBV11-1, with D possibly TRBD1 on 7 matching bases. There are 15 residues in the CDR3. Germline CDR1 reads SGHAT; CDR2 reads FQDESV (reference sequence). The V and J ends lost 3 bases and 3 bases respectively, with 15 bases between them. The CDR3 DNA reads as TGTGCCAGCAGCTTCGCGCGGGACAGATTCTACGAGCAGTACTTC. Translating it yields CASSFARDRFYEQYF.

Of note for this clonotype: A read error may account for a junction end that differs from germline. The chain has TRBV12-3 or TRBV12-4 and TRBJ1-3; a possible D gene is TRBD1 (5 bases). The CDR3 totals 14 residues. CDR3 in amino acids: CTSSLRGSRNTIYF. CDR3 nucleotide sequence: TGTACCAGCAGTTTAAGGGGATCGAGAAACACCATATATTTT.

This clonotype was recorded many times. The V call is TRBV19, the J call TRBJ2-2, with 14 positions matching TRBD2. V was pared by 4 bases and J by 0 bases, with 4 bases of the junction left unmatched. Germline V gene lookup returns CDR1 LNHDA and CDR2 SQIVND (reference sequence). This CDR3 has 18 residues. The CDR3 nucleotides read TGTGCCAGTAGTACAGGACTAGCGGGGGGAGCGAACACCGGGGAGCTGTTTTTT. It is translated as CASSTGLAGGANTGELFF.

This clonotype occurred a few times. This rearrangement joins TRBV6-5 to TRBJ2-7, with a weak D call TRBD1 (6 bases). Germline V CDR1 and CDR2: MNHEY, SVGAGI. V was shortened by 4 bases and J by 6 bases, with 16 bases between the two germline ends. This CDR3 region has 14 residues. The chain's CDR3 is CASSLGRTGSEQYF. In DNA, the CDR3 is TGTGCCAGCAGTTTAGGAAGAACAGGGTCCGAGCAGTACTTC.

The chain combines TRBV7-2 with TRBJ1-1; D is unresolved. Germline CDR1 reads SGHTA; CDR2 reads FQGNSA. Trimming removed 1 base from V and 1 base from J, with 7 bases in between. The CDR3 runs 14 residues. In DNA form, the CDR3 reads TGTGCCAGCAGCTTAGGGCGGACGAACACTGAAGCTTTCTTT. This sequence encodes CASSLGRTNTEAFF. The full variable domain, rest sourced from reference TRBV7-2 and TRBJ1-1, is GAGVSQSPSNKVTEKGKDVELRCDPISGHTALYWYRQSLGQGLEFLIYFQGNSAPDKSGLPSDRFSAERTGGSVSTLTIQRTQQEDSAVYLCASSLGRTNTEAFFGQGTRLTVV.

The V call is TRBV7-7, the J call TRBJ2-3; D is possibly TRBD1 or TRBD2 (6 bases each). CDR1 and CDR2 from the germline V gene are SSHAT and FNYEAQ (reference sequence). Trimming removed 1 base at V and 1 base at J, with 12 bases between. The CDR3 extends over 16 amino acids. The CDR3 coding sequence is TGTGCCAGCAGCTTAGAGGGGGGCTTTGGCACAGATACGCAGTATTTT. Protein sequence: CASSLEGGFGTDTQYF.

This clonotype was counted between two and nine times. This sequence joins TRBV10-3 and TRBJ2-7; D call uncertain. Per the germline V gene, CDR1 is ENHRY and CDR2 is SYGVKD. The CDR3 totals 13 residues. The V end lost 0 bases, the J end lost 1 base, and 4 bases lay between the germline ends. The chain's CDR3 is CAISESKSYEQYF. CDR3 nucleotides: TGTGCCATCAGTGAGTCAAAATCCTACGAGCAGTACTTC.